The 21 T cell receptor beta chains given below trace back to one sample, sequenced in a study of blood T cell repertoires in COVID-19 (dated by TCRdb to 2020 to 2022). Library preparation was by the immunoSEQ multiplex PCR assay. The source is immuneACCESS, and TCRdb retained only in-frame sequences with V and J called. Part of the clones is not carried over; for the studies checked, unresolved V genes explain less than half of this, and the remainder is unexplained. In all, the sample holds some 150,000 clones, and 85% of those were seen once. In total, the top ten clones hold approximately 0.99% of the sample. Sequenced input: peripheral blood. The receptors stem from a man aged 35-49 years with acute or convalescent COVID-19.

V gene TRBV2 combines with J gene TRBJ2-1; perhaps TRBD2 as D (7 bases). CDR1 is SNHLY and CDR2 is FYNNEI in the germline V gene. The CDR3 extends over 19 amino acids. V shed 3 bases and J shed 4 bases, with 25 bases lying between them. The CDR3 coding sequence is TGTGCCAGCAGTGAGTGGGGGGGCGGGTCGCGGTCGTCTTACAATGAGCAGTTCTTC. Its protein is CASSEWGGGSRSSYNEQFF. The full variable domain, in which reference TRBV2 and TRBJ2-1 provide the parts outside the CDR3, is EPEVTQTPSHQVTQMGQEVILRCVPISNHLYFYWYRQILGQKVEFLVSFYNNEISEKSEIFDDQFSVERPDGSNFTLKIRSTKLEDSAMYFCASSEWGGGSRSSYNEQFFGPGTRLTVL.

The chain is built from TRBV11-2 and TRBJ1-2; D perhaps matches TRBD1 (6 bases). Trimming stripped 6 bases from V and 5 bases from J, with 13 bases between. This CDR3 is built from 13 residues. Germline lookup yields CDR1 SGHAT and CDR2 FQNNGV. CDR3 amino acids: CASSRQADYGYTF. CDR3 DNA: TGTGCCAGCAGTCGACAGGCTGATTATGGCTACACCTTC. The entire variable domain, with the rest obtained from reference TRBV11-2 and TRBJ1-2, is as follows: EAGVAQSPRYKIIEKRQSVAFWCNPISGHATLYWYQQILGQGPKLLIQFQNNGVVDDSQLPKDRFSAERLKGVDSTLKIQPAKLEDSAVYLCASSRQADYGYTFGSGTRLTVV.

The chain joins TRBV11-3 to TRBJ1-1, with D unresolved. The V and J ends lost 1 base and 12 bases respectively, with 18 bases between them. The CDR3 length is 14 residues. The germline V gene has CDR1 SGHNT and CDR2 YENEEA. In DNA, the CDR3 is TGTGCCAGCAGCTTAGGCCTTTCGGGAGACACTCCTTTCTTT. This gives the protein CASSLGLSGDTPFF.

The CDR3 protein is CASSPTSTDTQYF. CDR3 DNA sequence: TGTGCCAGCTCACCCACTAGCACAGATACGCAGTATTTT. V is TRBV18 and J is TRBJ2-3; D unclear. V lost 3 bases and J lost 0, with 4 bases in between. The germline CDR1 and CDR2 sequences are KGHSH and LQKENI. The CDR3 sequence is 13 residues long. The entire variable domain, with the rest obtained from reference TRBV18 and TRBJ2-3, is as follows: NAGVMQNPRHLVRRRGQEARLRCSPMKGHSHVYWYRQLPEEGLKFMVYLQKENIIDESGMPKERFSAEFPKEGPSILRIQQVVRGDSAAYFCASSPTSTDTQYFGPGTRLTVL.

The CDR3 reads CASRGLRDTEAFF. The CDR3 DNA follows: TGTGCCAGCCGCGGGCTGAGGGACACTGAAGCTTTCTTT. This chain joins TRBV27 and TRBJ1-1; no reliable D call. V dropped 8 bases and J dropped 3 bases, with 13 bases sitting between them. This CDR3 is 13 amino acids long. The germline V gene encodes CDR1 MNHEY and CDR2 SMNVEV (reference sequence).

A note on this clone: Compared with germline, one end of the junction differs, possibly owing to a read error. Other DNA sequences in the sample encode the same CDR3. The chain uses TRBV2 and TRBJ1-5; a possible D gene is TRBD1 (5 bases). Germline V CDR1 and CDR2: SNHLY, FYNNEI. CDR3 length: 13 residues. CDR3 residues: CASSGQGNQPQHF. The CDR3 bases are TGTGCCAGCAGTGGGCAGGGCAACCAGCCCCAGCATTTT.

The chain carries TRBV14 and TRBJ1-2; weak D call: TRBD1 (5 bases). Germline assignment: CDR1 SGHDN and CDR2 FVKESK. This CDR3 spans 13 amino acids. Trimming stripped 7 bases from V and 8 bases from J, with 17 bases between. The CDR3 DNA reads as TGTGCCAGCACCGAATCAGGGAGGTTAGGCTACACCTTC. Translating gives CASTESGRLGYTF.

The chain carries TRBV5-6 and TRBJ2-7; 7 nucleotides line up with TRBD1. Losses at the gene ends were 4 bases for V and 3 bases for J; bases not matched to a gene: 4. CDR3 length: 13 residues. Germline CDR1 is SGHDT and CDR2 is YYEEEE. The CDR3 reads CASSRGGYYEQYF. CDR3 nucleotides: TGTGCCAGCAGCCGAGGGGGCTACTACGAGCAGTACTTC.

To note about this clone: Sequence at one end of the junction differs from germline and may be a read error. The chain joins TRBV7-7 to TRBJ2-3; the match to TRBD1 covers 7 bases. CDR3 length: 13 amino acids. Germline V gene sequence: CDR1 SSHAT, CDR2 FNYEAQ (reference sequence). CDR3 amino acids: CASSSNRGQVQYF. The CDR3 DNA reads TGTGCTAGCAGCTCGAACAGGGGCCAGGTTCAGTATTTT.

CDR3 sequence: CASSWDRGNQPQHF. The CDR3 coding sequence is TGTGCCAGCAGTTGGGACAGGGGGAATCAGCCCCAGCATTTT. The chain has TRBV2 and TRBJ1-5; 11 positions agree with TRBD1. V lost 5 bases to trimming and J lost 4 bases; unmatched junction nucleotides: 1. Germline V gives CDR1 SNHLY, CDR2 FYNNEI. The CDR3 runs 14 residues.

The V gene is TRBV2, the J gene TRBJ1-2; D is undetermined. Germline V lookup: CDR1 SNHLY, CDR2 FYNNEI. V was clipped by 3 bases and J by 2 bases, with 13 bases between them. The CDR3 loop spans 15 amino acids. The CDR3 nucleotides read TGTGCCAGCAGTGAGGTGAGAAGCGCAAACTATGGCTACACCTTC. Amino acid sequence: CASSEVRSANYGYTF.

This clone turned up a few times. V is TRBV7-7 and J is TRBJ2-5; D ambiguous. Germline CDR1 reads SSHAT; CDR2 reads FNYEAQ (reference sequence). V dropped 0 bases and J dropped 9 bases, with 11 bases sitting between them. The CDR3 consists of 13 residues. For the CDR3, the DNA is TGTGCCAGCAGCTTAGCGCTAGGCCTCGCCCAGTACTTC. The encoded protein is CASSLALGLAQYF.

The V and J genes are TRBV13 and TRBJ1-5, with D possibly TRBD1 on 5 matching bases. Germline V CDR1 and CDR2: PRHDT, FYEKMQ (reference sequence). V was pared by 5 bases and J by 11 bases, with 13 bases between. The CDR3 consists of 12 residues. The CDR3 is CASSPTGGAQHF. Written as DNA, the CDR3 is TGTGCCAGCAGCCCCACGGGAGGGGCCCAGCATTTT.

This CDR3 reads CASSLGQGRTTEAFF. The CDR3 DNA is TGTGCCAGCAGCCTCGGGCAGGGGCGGACCACTGAAGCTTTCTTT. This chain links TRBV9 with TRBJ1-1; D perhaps matches TRBD1 (6 bases). The germline V gene has CDR1 SGDLS and CDR2 YYNGEE. The CDR3 length is 15 residues. V was cut by 4 bases and J by 4 bases, with 17 bases left in between.

This chain uses TRBV24-1 with TRBJ2-3, with unresolved D. Looked up from germline, CDR1 is KGHDR and CDR2 is SFDVKD. This CDR3 has 16 amino acids. V was trimmed by 3 bases and J by 0 bases, leaving 12 bases between them. The CDR3 region is CATSDGTVDSTDTQYF. The CDR3 DNA follows: TGTGCCACCAGTGATGGTACAGTGGATAGCACAGATACGCAGTATTTT.

This chain links TRBV9 with TRBJ2-2; 10 nucleotides line up with TRBD2. CDR3 size: 19 residues. J lost 0 bases, V lost 2 bases, and 10 bases had no gene match. Germline-derived CDR1 and CDR2 are SGDLS and YYNGEE. CDR3 amino acids: CASSVRSGGASANTGELFF. As DNA, the CDR3 is TGTGCCAGCAGCGTGAGAAGCGGGGGGGCCTCGGCGAACACCGGGGAGCTGTTTTTT.

The chain links TRBV5-4 to TRBJ2-1, with 8 bases matching TRBD1. Germline trimming cut 4 bases from V and 6 bases from J; bases unmatched to any gene: 12. CDR1 and CDR2 (germline): SGHNT, YYREEE (reference sequence). CDR3 length equals 16 residues. CDR3: CASSRAVGQGLNEQFF. For the CDR3, the DNA is TGTGCCAGCAGCAGGGCAGTAGGACAGGGTCTCAATGAGCAGTTCTTC.

The gene calls are TRBV7-2 and TRBJ1-2; no firm D call. CDR3 size: 13 residues. In germline, CDR1 is SGHTA, CDR2 FQGNSA. The ends were cut back, 1 base at V and 7 bases at J, with 10 bases in the middle. In nucleotides, the CDR3 is TGTGCCAGCAGCTTAGGGGCAGGCATTGGCTACACCTTC. Its translation is CASSLGAGIGYTF. Drawing the rest from reference TRBV7-2 and TRBJ1-2, the complete variable domain is GAGVSQSPSNKVTEKGKDVELRCDPISGHTALYWYRQSLGQGLEFLIYFQGNSAPDKSGLPSDRFSAERTGGSVSTLTIQRTQQEDSAVYLCASSLGAGIGYTFGSGTRLTVV.

V is TRBV6-1 and J is TRBJ2-7; the D is unclear. Germline loops: CDR1 MNHNS, CDR2 SASEGT. The length of the CDR3 is 12 residues. The germline V and J ends were trimmed by 5 bases and 2 bases, with 7 bases remaining between them. Written as DNA, the CDR3 is TGTGCCAGCAGTAAAGATACCTACGAGCAGTACTTC. Translating it yields CASSKDTYEQYF.

The chain is built from TRBV4-2 and TRBJ1-5, with 7 bases aligning to TRBD1. The CDR3 sequence is 15 residues long. Trimming took 2 bases from V and 8 from J; bases not matched to a gene: 9. Germline V gene lookup returns CDR1 LGHNA and CDR2 YNFKEQ. Here the CDR3 DNA reads TGTGCCAGCAGCCAACTGGCAGGGGGAAGGGAGCCCCAGCATTTT. Protein: CASSQLAGGREPQHF.

The chain combines TRBV5-4 with TRBJ2-7; D is unclear. CDR1 SGHNT and CDR2 YYREEE come from the germline V gene (reference sequence). V lost 4 bases and J 4 bases, leaving 12 bases between the germline ends. The CDR3 runs 13 residues. The CDR3 DNA is TGTGCCAGCAGCCTCGGTGGGCGATACGAGCAGTACTTC. Its translation is CASSLGGRYEQYF.